This T cell receptor beta chain appears in the sequencing data of a study of low-dose radiotherapy and immunotherapy resistance in tumors. This clonotype was found once. Alpha- and beta-chain coverage of first-strand cDNA came from TRAV- and TRBV-specific primers. A roughly 20-cycle PCR with a constant-region primer and V-primer adapter amplified TCRs. TCRdb processed the reads anew with MiXCR; each CDR3 protein has one entry. There are 100,000 or so distinct CDR3 sequences in the sample; roughly 20% occur only once, and 4.1% lies in the top ten. V lost 0 bases and J lost 2, with 17 bases in between. Germline CDR1 LGHNA, CDR2 YNFKEQ. The CDR3 covers 17 residues. Regarding time point: after trial treatment. Treatment described: LDRT plus nivolumab, ipilimumab, low-dose cyclophosphamide and aspirin (RACIN trial).

The starting material was PBMCs, obtained after low-dose radiotherapy plus immunotherapy. This TCR was sampled from a male donor with prostate cancer. The J gene is TRBJ2-7, the V gene TRBV4-2; D may match TRBD1 or TRBD2 (5 bases each). The CDR3 reads CASSQDPRGSRPYEQYF. The CDR3, as DNA: TGTGCCAGCAGCCAAGATCCCCGGGGCAGCCGTCCCTACGAGCAGTACTTC.